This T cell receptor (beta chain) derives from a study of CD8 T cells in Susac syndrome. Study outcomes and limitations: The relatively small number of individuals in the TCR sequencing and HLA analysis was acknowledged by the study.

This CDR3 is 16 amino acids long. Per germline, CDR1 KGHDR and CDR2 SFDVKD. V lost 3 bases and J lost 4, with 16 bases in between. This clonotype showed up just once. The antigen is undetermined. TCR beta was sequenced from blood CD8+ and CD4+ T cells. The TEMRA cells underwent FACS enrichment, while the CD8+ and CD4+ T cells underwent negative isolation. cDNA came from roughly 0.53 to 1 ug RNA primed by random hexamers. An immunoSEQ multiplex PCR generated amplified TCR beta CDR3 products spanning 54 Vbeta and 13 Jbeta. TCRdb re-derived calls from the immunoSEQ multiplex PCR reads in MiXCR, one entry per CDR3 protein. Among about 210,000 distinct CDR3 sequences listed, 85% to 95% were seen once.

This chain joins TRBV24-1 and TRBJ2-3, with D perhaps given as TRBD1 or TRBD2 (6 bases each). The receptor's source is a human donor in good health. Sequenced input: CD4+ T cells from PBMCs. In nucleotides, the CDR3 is TGTGCCACCAGTGATCCCGACAGTGGGGGGCCAGATACGCAGTATTTT. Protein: CATSDPDSGGPDTQYF.